One and the same sample provided the 24 T cell receptor beta chains below, sequenced in a study of cytomegalovirus exposure and HLA in healthy donors (dated 2017 in TCRdb). The method behind the library was the immunoSEQ multiplex PCR assay. For the multiplex PCR, a mixture combining 60 forward primers for TCR Vbeta segments and 13 reverse primers for TCR Jbeta segments was used. As stored in TCRdb, this immuneACCESS dataset retains in-frame rearrangements with V and J assigned. A fraction of the clones does not appear; measured against another copy, unresolved V genes explain less than half of the discrepancy, and the remainder lacks a known reason. This sample holds tens of thousands of clones; roughly 78% were observed only once. The top ten constitute 4.4% of the sample. Specimen: PBMCs. These receptors were obtained from a male donor in good health and CMV-seropositive.

The genes are TRBV6-6 and TRBJ1-5; 7 nucleotides agree with TRBD1. The junction had 8 bases not matched to a gene; V was cut back by 5 bases and J by 4 bases. Germline V gene lookup returns CDR1 MNHNY and CDR2 SVGAGI (reference sequence). This CDR3 has 15 amino acids. The CDR3 region has the DNA TGTGCCAGCAGTCCGAACAGGGGTGGTAATCAGCCCCAGCATTTT. This codes for CASSPNRGGNQPQHF.

The chain uses TRBV5-1 and TRBJ1-1; unclear D gene. Germline CDR1 is SGHRS and CDR2 is YFSETQ. Trimming removed 7 bases from V and 1 base from J, with 14 bases in between. The CDR3 spans 14 residues. CDR3 residues: CASSSGQPNTEAFF. DNA of the CDR3: TGCGCCAGCTCAAGTGGGCAGCCGAACACTGAAGCTTTCTTT.

This chain links TRBV29-1 with TRBJ2-7, with D hard to call. V was shortened by 3 bases and J by 1 base, with 13 bases between the two germline ends. The CDR3 is 14 residues long. CDR1 and CDR2 from the germline V gene are SQVTM and ANQGSEA. CDR3 bases: TGCAGCGTTGAGTTTGGGCAGTCATCCTACGAGCAGTACTTC. Its protein product is CSVEFGQSSYEQYF.

V is TRBV7-6 and J is TRBJ2-2, with 8 bases that match TRBD2. Germline trimming cut 5 bases from V and 0 bases from J; bases unmatched to any gene: 2. From germline, CDR1 is SGHVS and CDR2 FNYEAQ. The CDR3 contains 15 residues. The CDR3 region has the DNA TGTGCCAGCAGCGTGGGACTAGCGAACACCGGGGAGCTGTTTTTT. As protein: CASSVGLANTGELFF.

V and J are TRBV30 and TRBJ1-2, with 10 bases fitting TRBD1. V lost 5 bases, J lost 4 bases, and 4 bases stayed unmatched. The CDR3 spans 13 residues. Germline values: CDR1 GTSNPN, CDR2 SVGIG (reference sequence). The CDR3 DNA is TGTGCCTGGGACAGGGGGCCCCCCTATGGCTACACCTTC. Translated: CAWDRGPPYGYTF.

This chain uses TRBV28 with TRBJ1-1, with no clear D. V was trimmed by 7 bases and J by 10 bases, leaving 10 bases between them. CDR1 is MDHEN, CDR2 SYDVKM, per germline. The length of the CDR3 is 10 residues. In nucleotides, the CDR3 is TGTGCCAGCATCGGGGTGGGAGCTTTCTTT. Residues: CASIGVGAFF. Supplemented by reference TRBV28 and TRBJ1-1, the full variable domain reads DVKVTQSSRYLVKRTGEKVFLECVQDMDHENMFWYRQDPGLGLRLIYFSYDVKMKEKGDIPEGYSVSREKKERFSLILESASTNQTSMYLCASIGVGAFFGQGTRLTVV.

The rearrangement uses TRBV19 and TRBJ1-1, with no clear D. Germline V lookup: CDR1 LNHDA, CDR2 SQIVND (reference sequence). The CDR3 consists of 15 residues. The V and J ends lost 5 bases and 8 bases respectively, with 21 bases between them. In DNA, the CDR3 is TGTGCCAGTAGTTTCTCGGGTACCCCAGTCTCGGAAGCTTTCTTT. This gives the protein CASSFSGTPVSEAFF. The full variable domain, its missing parts supplied by reference TRBV19 and TRBJ1-1, is DGGITQSPKYLFRKEGQNVTLSCEQNLNHDAMYWYRQDPGQGLRLIYYSQIVNDFQKGDIAEGYSVSREKKESFPLTVTSAQKNPTAFYLCASSFSGTPVSEAFFGQGTRLTVV.

This chain links TRBV5-4 with TRBJ2-7; TRBD2 might be the D (5 bases). The CDR3 length is 15 residues. CDR1 and CDR2 from the germline V gene are SGHNT and YYREEE (reference sequence). Trimming shortened V by 1 base and J by 3 bases, and 14 bases separated the two germline ends. CDR3 amino acids: CASSLSAGPGYEQYF. CDR3 nucleotide sequence: TGTGCCAGCAGCTTGTCTGCGGGTCCCGGCTACGAGCAGTACTTC.

V usage is TRBV7-9 and J usage is TRBJ1-2, with a weak D call TRBD1 (6 bases). Trimming cost V 6 bases and J 3 bases, with 11 bases left between them. This CDR3 comprises 13 residues. Germline CDR1 reads SEHNR; CDR2 reads FQNEAQ (reference sequence). The CDR3 is CASRDSLYYGYTF. For the CDR3, the DNA is TGTGCCAGCAGGGACAGTCTTTACTATGGCTACACCTTC.

This chain links TRBV6-1 with TRBJ1-6; D remains ambiguous. Trimming left V 6 bases short and J 8 bases short, with 11 bases between. In germline, CDR1 is MNHNS, CDR2 SASEGT. This CDR3 spans 13 amino acids. The CDR3 loop is CASSRVFDSPLHF. The CDR3 DNA is TGTGCCAGCAGCCGGGTTTTTGATTCACCCCTCCACTTT.

The chain employs TRBV14 and TRBJ2-7; D possibly corresponds to TRBD1 (5 bases). Germline CDR1 is SGHDN and CDR2 is FVKESK. This CDR3 region has 15 residues. Trimming stripped 4 bases from V and 1 base from J, with 14 bases between. The CDR3 nucleotides are TGTGCCAGCAGCCGCAGGGCAGGTGGGTCCTACGAGCAGTACTTC. Its translation is CASSRRAGGSYEQYF.

A single count supports this clone. The chain uses TRBV25-1 and TRBJ2-5, with D perhaps TRBD2 (6 bases). The CDR3 runs 16 residues. Between the trimmed V and J ends, which lost 7 bases and 2 bases, there was a span of 20 bases. Per germline, CDR1 MGHDK and CDR2 SYGVNS. Written as DNA, the CDR3 is TGTGCCAGCAAATCAGGAGGGAGCCCGCGGCAAGAGACCCAGTACTTC. Translated: CASKSGGSPRQETQYF. The full variable domain, completed using reference TRBV25-1 and TRBJ2-5, is EADIYQTPRYLVIGTGKKITLECSQTMGHDKMYWYQQDPGMELHLIHYSYGVNSTEKGDLSSESTVSRIRTEHFPLTLESARPSHTSQYLCASKSGGSPRQETQYFGPGTRLLVL.

The chain joins TRBV27 to TRBJ1-1; TRBD1 matches at 8 bases. The germline CDR1 and CDR2 sequences are MNHEY and SMNVEV (reference sequence). This CDR3 contains 15 residues. V lost 5 bases to trimming and J lost 1 base; unmatched junction nucleotides: 6. CDR3 bases: TGTGCCAGCAGTCCTAGGACAGGGAGGAACACTGAAGCTTTCTTT. This sequence encodes CASSPRTGRNTEAFF.

This chain connects TRBV27 to TRBJ1-2; 7 nucleotides align to TRBD1. CDR3 size: 14 residues. V shed 3 bases and J 4 bases; nucleotides not matched to a gene: 5. Germline loops: CDR1 MNHEY, CDR2 SMNVEV (reference sequence). The CDR3 DNA is TGTGCCAGCAGTTTCCGCCCAGGGGGCTATGGCTACACCTTC. It codes for CASSFRPGGYGYTF.

This clone was picked up a small number of times. A junction boundary mismatches the germline segment, possibly from a read error. The chain couples TRBV2 to TRBJ1-3; 7 nucleotides agree with TRBD1. The CDR3 extends over 14 amino acids. Germline-derived CDR1 and CDR2 are SNHLY and FYNNEI. The CDR3 DNA follows: TGTGCCAGCAGGGCCGGGACAGCAGAGAACACCATGTATTTT. This gives the protein CASRAGTAENTMYF. Drawing the rest from reference TRBV2 and TRBJ1-3, the complete variable domain is EPEVTQTPSHQVTQMGQEVILRCVPISNHLYFYWYRQILGQKVEFLVSFYNNEISEKSEIFDDQFSVERPDGSNFTLKIRSTKLEDSAMYFCASRAGTAENTMYFGEGSWLTVV.

The V call is TRBV5-5, the J call TRBJ1-1, with D unclear. Germline V gene data show CDR1 as SGHKS and CDR2 as YYEKEE (reference sequence). The CDR3 is made up of 13 amino acids. V lost 7 bases and J 1 base, leaving 11 bases between the germline ends. The CDR3 sequence is CASAKPGNTEAFF. CDR3 sequence (DNA): TGTGCCAGCGCCAAACCCGGGAACACTGAAGCTTTCTTT. The variable domain in full, with the rest retrieved from reference TRBV5-5 and TRBJ1-1, is DAGVTQSPTHLIKTRGQQVTLRCSPISGHKSVSWYQQVLGQGPQFIFQYYEKEERGRGNFPDRFSARQFPNYSSELNVNALLLGDSALYLCASAKPGNTEAFFGQGTRLTVV.

This rearrangement joins TRBV30 to TRBJ1-2; unclear D gene. CDR1 is GTSNPN and CDR2 is SVGIG in the germline V gene (reference sequence). This CDR3 is 13 amino acids long. V was shortened by 0 bases and J by 4 bases, with 9 bases between the two germline ends. CDR3 loop: CAWSVQNTYGYTF. CDR3 sequence (DNA): TGTGCCTGGAGTGTACAGAACACCTATGGCTACACCTTC.

This chain connects TRBV6-1 to TRBJ1-1; no firm D call. The CDR3 consists of 14 residues. V gave up 3 bases and J gave up 1 base, with 9 bases separating them. The V gene's germline CDR1 is MNHNS and CDR2 SASEGT. The CDR3, as DNA: TGTGCCAGCAGTGACCCGCGGAGGAACACTGAAGCTTTCTTT. Its translation: CASSDPRRNTEAFF.

The V call is TRBV5-5, the J call TRBJ2-1, with D uncertain. The CDR3 has 15 amino acids. V was cut by 0 bases and J by 0 bases, with 7 bases left in between. The V gene's germline CDR1 is SGHKS and CDR2 YYEKEE (reference sequence). The CDR3 bases are TGTGCCAGCAGCTTGGGGCAGAACTCCTACAATGAGCAGTTCTTC. It codes for CASSLGQNSYNEQFF.

The chain employs TRBV5-1 and TRBJ2-1; D remains ambiguous. The CDR3 runs 15 residues. V lost 6 bases to trimming and J lost 0 bases, with 13 bases between them. CDR1 SGHRS and CDR2 YFSETQ come from the germline V gene. The CDR3 region has the DNA TGCGCCAGCACCGCGCAGGAAAGCTCCTACAATGAGCAGTTCTTC. This translates into CASTAQESSYNEQFF.

V gene TRBV28 combines with J gene TRBJ1-5; maybe TRBD1 (6 bases). Germline assignment: CDR1 MDHEN and CDR2 SYDVKM. V dropped 4 bases and J dropped 6 bases, with 13 bases sitting between them. The CDR3 sequence is 14 residues long. The DNA of the CDR3 is TGTGCCAGCAGTTGGGGGGGGCAGGGTCAGCCCCAGCATTTT. It specifies CASSWGGQGQPQHF.

This chain uses TRBV14 with TRBJ1-1, with D possibly TRBD1 on 5 matching bases. V lost 1 base and J 4 bases, leaving 10 bases between the germline ends. The length of the CDR3 is 14 residues. CDR1 is SGHDN, CDR2 FVKESK, per germline. CDR3 region: CASSQVVGGTEAFF. The CDR3 DNA reads TGTGCCAGCAGCCAAGTGGTCGGGGGCACTGAAGCTTTCTTT. Full variable domain (missing parts from reference TRBV14 and TRBJ1-1): EAGVTQFPSHSVIEKGQTVTLRCDPISGHDNLYWYRRVMGKEIKFLLHFVKESKQDESGMPNNRFLAERTGGTYSTLKVQPAELEDSGVYFCASSQVVGGTEAFFGQGTRLTVV.

The V call is TRBV6-5, the J call TRBJ2-1; a possible D gene is TRBD1 (6 bases). Trimming took 6 bases from V and 8 from J, leaving 14 bases between them. Per the germline V gene, CDR1 is MNHEY and CDR2 is SVGAGI. This CDR3 has 13 residues. The chain's CDR3 is CASSPGHLHEQFF. The CDR3 coding sequence is TGTGCCAGCAGCCCGGGACACCTCCATGAGCAGTTCTTC.

The J gene is TRBJ1-2, the V gene TRBV27; D perhaps matches TRBD1 (6 bases). This CDR3 is 14 amino acids long. The V gene's germline CDR1 is MNHEY and CDR2 SMNVEV (reference sequence). V lost 1 base, J lost 10 bases, and 16 bases lay in between. DNA of the CDR3: TGTGCCAGCAGTTTATACAGGGCCCATCTCCCCTACACCTTC. Protein product: CASSLYRAHLPYTF.